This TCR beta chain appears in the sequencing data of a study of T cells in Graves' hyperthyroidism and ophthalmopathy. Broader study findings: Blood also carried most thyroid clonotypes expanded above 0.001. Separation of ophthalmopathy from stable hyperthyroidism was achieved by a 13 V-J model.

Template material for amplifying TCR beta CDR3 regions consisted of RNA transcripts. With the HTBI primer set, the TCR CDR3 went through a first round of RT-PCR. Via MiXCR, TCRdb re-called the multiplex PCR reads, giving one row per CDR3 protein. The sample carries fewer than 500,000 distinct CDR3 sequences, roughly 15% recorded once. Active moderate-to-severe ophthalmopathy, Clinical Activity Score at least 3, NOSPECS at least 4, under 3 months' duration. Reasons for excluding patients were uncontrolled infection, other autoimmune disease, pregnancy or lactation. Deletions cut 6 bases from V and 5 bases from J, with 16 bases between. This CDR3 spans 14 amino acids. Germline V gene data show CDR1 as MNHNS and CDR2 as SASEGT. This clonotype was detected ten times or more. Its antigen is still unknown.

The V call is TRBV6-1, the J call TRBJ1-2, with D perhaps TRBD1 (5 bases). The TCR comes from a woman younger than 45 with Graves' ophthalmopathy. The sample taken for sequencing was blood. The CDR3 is CASRQPSDSYGYTF. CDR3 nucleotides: TGTGCCAGCAGACAACCCAGCGACAGTTATGGCTACACCTTC.